The T cell receptor beta chain under discussion was sequenced for a study of T cells after yellow fever vaccination (dated by TCRdb to between 2018 and 2021). Broadly, across the study: The SMART-Seq v4 Ultra Low Input RNA kit was used to prepare libraries from fractions with low cell numbers. Two healthy male donors, one aged 18 to 29 and one aged 30 to 40 years, made up the cohort. To follow T-cell clones before and after primary and booster YFV17D yellow fever vaccination, bulk TCR alpha and beta repertoires were sequenced over time. Blood samples were taken at several timepoints before and after primary and secondary immunization, and bulk PBMC replicates and cell subsets were isolated. Findings and caveats that apply to the study as a whole: A small fraction of clonotypes showed up in both the CD4 and CD8 compartments, probably as a result of convergent recombination. Because the study included only a couple of donors, the extent to which the findings can be generalized is limited. Most clones expanded after primary vaccination were re-detected after the booster (96% of CD4 and around nine tenths of CD8), suggesting broad memory maintenance. Computational filtering was required because FACS-sorted repertoires could contain abundant contaminating clonotypes from the bulk population. The secondary T-cell response was weaker than the primary response but faster, peaking on day 5 instead of day 15.

At the junction V is shortened by 2 bases and J by 4 bases; bases outside the gene matches: 11. The CDR1 and CDR2 encoded by the germline V gene (reference sequence) are GTSNPN and SVGIG. There are 15 amino acids in the CDR3, from cysteine to phenylalanine inclusive. Only the CDR3 portion is preserved as DNA: 45 bases, with reading frame beginning at the first base. TCR cDNA was synthesized by 5'RACE template switching, which introduced a universal primer site and unique molecular identifiers. Priming of cDNA synthesis was performed from both the TCR alpha and TCR beta constant segments. Library amplification involved two PCR steps, and the second step added sample barcodes and sequencing adapters. Sequencing of libraries was performed on Illumina HiSeq 2500 (2x100 bp) or NovaSeq (2x150 bp). The authors processed their data as follows. Demultiplexing of reads and collapsing into UMI consensus sequences were performed with MIGEC, and V(D)J alignment was carried out with MiXCR. Vaccine-responding clonotypes were defined with edgeR using replicate PBMC samples, requiring FDR below 0.01 and a log2 fold change above 5 up to day 15. CD4 or CD8 identity was assigned to each bulk clonotype according to whether the clonotype was present at higher abundance in the sequenced CD4 repertoire or the sequenced CD8 repertoire. TCRdb trimmed the raw reads at Q25, called clones with MiXCR and kept productive beta chains. Every entry covers one CDR3 protein and lists the most common genes and DNA from its rows. TCRdb assigned the V and J calls; the authors' analysis was not used. The sample profile shows 300,000 to 400,000 distinct CDR3 sequences; 8.5% to 9% of them were found once. More than 15% of the sample is taken by the ten largest.

The label giving this sample's treatment or condition can be read as: live attenuated yellow fever vaccine strain. At each blood-draw timepoint, two biological replicates of bulk PBMCs were collected. PBMCs were isolated from peripheral blood using a standard Ficoll-Paque protocol. RNA was extracted with TriZol from bulk PBMCs, CD4 and CD8 fractions, and dextramer-positive and dextramer-negative fractions. This clonotype was recorded at least ten times. Its antigen has not been determined. Nothing much larger sits one base from this clone, and base qualities are not available. The sequence is built from TRBV30 and TRBJ2-7, with TRBD1 identical over 7 junction bases. The sequence derives from a man aged 18 to 35 who received the YFV17D yellow fever vaccine. The sample here was PBMCs, taken on the day of the first yellow fever vaccination. The encoded CDR3 is CAWSPRGGFGYEQYF. The DNA reads TGTGCCTGGAGTCCCCGAGGGGGCTTTGGTTACGAGCAGTACTTC.